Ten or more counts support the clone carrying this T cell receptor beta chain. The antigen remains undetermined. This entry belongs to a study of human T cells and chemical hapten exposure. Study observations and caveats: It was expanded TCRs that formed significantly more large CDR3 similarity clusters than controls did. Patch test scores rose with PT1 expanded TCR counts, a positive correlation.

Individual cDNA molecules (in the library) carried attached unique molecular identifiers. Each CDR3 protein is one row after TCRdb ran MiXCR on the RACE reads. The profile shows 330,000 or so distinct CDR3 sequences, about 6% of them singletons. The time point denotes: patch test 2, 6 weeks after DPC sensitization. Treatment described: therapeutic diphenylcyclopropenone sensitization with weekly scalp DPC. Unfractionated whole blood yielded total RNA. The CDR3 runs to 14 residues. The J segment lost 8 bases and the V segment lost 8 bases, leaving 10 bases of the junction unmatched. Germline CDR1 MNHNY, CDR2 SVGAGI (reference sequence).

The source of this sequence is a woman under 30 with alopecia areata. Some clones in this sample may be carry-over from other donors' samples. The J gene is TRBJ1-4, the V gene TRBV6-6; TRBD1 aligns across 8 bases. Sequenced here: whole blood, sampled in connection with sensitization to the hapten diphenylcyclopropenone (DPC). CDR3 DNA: TGTGCCAGCGCCACCTCGGACAGGGAGGAAAAACTGTTTTTT. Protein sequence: CASATSDREEKLFF.